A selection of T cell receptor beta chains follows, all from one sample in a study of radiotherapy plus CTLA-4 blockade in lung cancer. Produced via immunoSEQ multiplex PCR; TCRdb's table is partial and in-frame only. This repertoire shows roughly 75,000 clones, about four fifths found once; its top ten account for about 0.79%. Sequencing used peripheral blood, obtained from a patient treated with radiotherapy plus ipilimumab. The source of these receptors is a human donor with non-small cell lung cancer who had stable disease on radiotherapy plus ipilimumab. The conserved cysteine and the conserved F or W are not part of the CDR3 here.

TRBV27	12	ASSLRENTGELF
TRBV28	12	ASSSPGMNTEAF
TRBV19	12	ASSTQGLAGSQY
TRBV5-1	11	ASTGGANEKLF
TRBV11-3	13	ASSFRTGVGGEQF
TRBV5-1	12	ASSGDSYYNEQF
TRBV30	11	AWSVNRGSEAF
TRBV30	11	AWSTGFSTGYT
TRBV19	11	ATPGEGFYEQY
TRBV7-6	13	ASSSGQGVQETQY
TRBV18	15	ASSDGLAGVSSYEQY
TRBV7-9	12	ASSLTRQGYEQY
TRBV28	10	ASSQANYGYT
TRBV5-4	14	ASSLGLPISGNTIY
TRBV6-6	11	ASVTGLGYEQY
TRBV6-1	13	ASSTRQLTNEKLF
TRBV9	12	NPLGAGNPNEQY
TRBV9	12	ASSVAQLNTEAF
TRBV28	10	ASSPRARGAF
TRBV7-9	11	ASSPGYYNEQF
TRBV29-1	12	SASTGIGSYEQY
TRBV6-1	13	ASSRRDSFYNEQF
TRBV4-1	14	ASSERTGTSYNEQF
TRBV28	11	ASSLSEGYGYT
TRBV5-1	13	ASSLGPDRGETQY
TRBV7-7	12	ASSPGLAGDTQY
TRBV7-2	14	ASSLEGAGKSYGYT
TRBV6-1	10	ASTERTYEQY
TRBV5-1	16	ASSFGGSGVLGTDTQY
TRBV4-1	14	ASSQGPAGGRDEQF
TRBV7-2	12	ASSLGALNTEAF
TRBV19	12	ASSSRGAQETQY
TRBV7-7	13	ASSLAGQGAETQY
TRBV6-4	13	ASSERPGQPYEQY
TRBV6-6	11	ASNGGANQPQH
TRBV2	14	ASSEEIAGGKETQY
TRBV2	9	ARGQVNEQF
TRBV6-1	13	ATTEGTVGNQPQH
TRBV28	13	ASSPWTGGDGGYT
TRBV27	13	ASSSAGVTTDTQY
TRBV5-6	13	ASSSRRSGDNEQF
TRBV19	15	ARTLGPSGSPTDTQY
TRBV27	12	ASSPGTGGYEQY
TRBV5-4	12	ASSSPGGQETQY